These 30 T cell receptor beta chains share one sample of origin, sequenced in a study of blood T cell repertoires in COVID-19. Profiled with immunoSEQ multiplex PCR; TCRdb holds only in-frame clones, not every one. The sample carries under 300,000 clones, roughly 87% recorded once. Specimen: peripheral blood. These receptors were obtained from a man aged 55-75 years who had recovered from COVID-19.

The V and J genes are TRBV3-1 (or the pseudogene TRBV3-2) and TRBJ2-2; TRBD1 is a possible D gene (5 bases). CDR3 length equals 13 residues. CDR1 is LGHDT and CDR2 is YNNKEL in the germline V gene (reference sequence). Deletions cut 4 bases from V and 7 bases from J, with 10 bases between. CDR3 bases: TGTGCCAGCAGCCGTTATCAGGGCGGGGAGCTGTTTTTT. It yields the protein CASSRYQGGELFF.

This clone was detected only a few times. The chain uses TRBV5-1 and TRBJ2-7; 8 bases match TRBD1. Germline CDR1 and CDR2: SGHRS and YFSETQ. V lost 4 bases and J lost 3; bases outside the gene matches: 3. CDR3 length: 13 residues. This CDR3 is CASSMGQVYEQYF. CDR3 coding DNA: TGCGCCAGCAGCATGGGACAGGTCTACGAGCAGTACTTC.

The chain links TRBV6-2 or TRBV6-3 to TRBJ1-5; the D gene is possibly TRBD1 (5 bases). The CDR3 is 15 amino acids. V gave up 4 bases and J gave up 4 bases, with 14 bases separating them. Germline V lookup: CDR1 MNHEY, CDR2 SVGEGT. CDR3 loop: CASSSAGGFNQPQHF. Written as DNA, the CDR3 is TGTGCCAGCAGTTCGGCCGGGGGTTTTAATCAGCCCCAGCATTTT.

Written as DNA, the CDR3 is TGTGCCAGCAGTGAAGTTACAGGCAGGTTTACTAACTATGGCTACACCTTC. Protein: CASSEVTGRFTNYGYTF. The rearrangement joins TRBV6-1 to TRBJ1-2; D perhaps matches TRBD1 (5 bases). The germline V and J ends were trimmed by 1 base and 0 bases, with 15 bases remaining between them. The CDR3 spans 17 residues. Germline V gene sequence: CDR1 MNHNS, CDR2 SASEGT.

This clone appeared a few times. The CDR3 loop reads CASGLGQELGEQFF. CDR3 coding DNA: TGTGCTAGTGGCCTAGGACAGGAGTTGGGTGAGCAGTTCTTC. The chain employs TRBV12-5 and TRBJ2-1; 7 bases map to TRBD1. V trimming: 6 bases; J trimming: 9 bases; junction bases outside the gene matches: 11. The CDR3 loop spans 14 amino acids. Germline assignment: CDR1 LGHNT and CDR2 FRNRAP.

This clone was seen once. The J gene is TRBJ1-3, the V gene TRBV10-3; maybe TRBD1 (6 bases). CDR1 and CDR2 from the germline V gene are ENHRY and SYGVKD. CDR3 length equals 12 residues. V lost 10 bases and J lost 4, with 11 bases in between. In DNA, the CDR3 is TGTGCCACCCGGACAGACGGAAACACCATATATTTT. It codes for CATRTDGNTIYF.

The V call is TRBV27, the J call TRBJ1-2; a weak D match, TRBD1 (5 bases). Germline V gene lookup returns CDR1 MNHEY and CDR2 SMNVEV (reference sequence). The CDR3 runs to 14 residues. Trimming pared 10 bases from V and 8 bases from J, leaving 23 bases between. The CDR3 region is CATSRGGRPLGYTF. CDR3 DNA sequence: TGTGCCACCTCGAGGGGAGGGCGTCCGTTGGGCTACACCTTC.

The chain joins TRBV7-9 to TRBJ1-1; the match to TRBD1 covers 7 bases. With 5 bases clipped from V and 1 base from J, the junction kept 4 bases outside the gene matches. Germline CDR1 reads SEHNR; CDR2 reads FQNEAQ (reference sequence). The CDR3 totals 14 residues. DNA for the CDR3: TGTGCCAGCAGCGTCCAGGGGGGGAACACTGAAGCTTTCTTT. Translation: CASSVQGGNTEAFF.

Turning to this clone: Other DNA sequences of this sample code for an identical CDR3. The chain carries TRBV5-1 and TRBJ1-1; TRBD1 might be the D (5 bases). The ends were cut back, 2 bases at V and 2 bases at J, with 13 bases in the middle. CDR3 length: 15 residues. Germline CDR1 and CDR2: SGHRS and YFSETQ. CDR3 sequence (DNA): TGCGCCAGCAGCTTAGGAACGGGGACTAACACTGAAGCTTTCTTT. It yields the protein CASSLGTGTNTEAFF.

V and J are TRBV7-9 and TRBJ2-5; 11 bases are shared with TRBD2. Trimming at V came to 5 bases and at J to 2 bases, leaving 7 bases not matched to a gene. From germline, CDR1 is SEHNR and CDR2 FQNEAQ (reference sequence). The CDR3 sequence is 16 residues long. The CDR3 sequence is CASSQVRTSGQETQYF. CDR3 nucleotides: TGTGCCAGCAGCCAGGTCCGGACTAGCGGGCAAGAGACCCAGTACTTC.

This clone has just one count. At one of its ends the junction is not consistent with the germline gene, which may arise from a read error. The chain employs TRBV12-3 or TRBV12-4 and TRBJ2-4; TRBD2 might be the D (5 bases). This CDR3 has 13 residues. The DNA for the CDR3 is TGTGCCAGCCGTTTCGGGGTTGGGGACATTCAGTACTTC. Amino acid sequence: CASRFGVGDIQYF.

This chain joins TRBV11-2 and TRBJ1-2; D remains ambiguous. CDR1 is SGHAT and CDR2 is FQNNGV in the germline V gene. The CDR3 sequence is 14 residues long. The V and J ends lost 1 base and 1 base respectively, with 7 bases between them. CDR3 protein: CASSLAVFNYGYTF. The CDR3 nucleotides read TGTGCCAGCAGCTTAGCTGTCTTTAACTATGGCTACACCTTC.

The chain employs TRBV30 and TRBJ1-4; D may be TRBD1 (6 bases). The CDR3 is made up of 14 amino acids. V was pared by 6 bases and J by 0 bases, with 11 bases between. The germline CDR1 and CDR2 sequences are GTSNPN and SVGIG (reference sequence). The CDR3 spells CACRDKTTNEKLFF. The DNA for the CDR3 is TGTGCCTGTCGGGACAAGACAACTAATGAAAAACTGTTTTTT.

This chain uses TRBV5-8 with TRBJ1-5, with TRBD1 as a possible D gene (6 bases). Trimming cost V 6 bases and J 3 bases, with 16 bases left between them. The CDR3 covers 15 residues. Per germline, CDR1 SGHTS and CDR2 YDEGEE. CDR3 sequence reads: CASTPRQDDNQPQHF. For the CDR3, the DNA is TGTGCCAGCACCCCTAGACAGGACGACAATCAGCCCCAGCATTTT. The full variable domain, its missing parts supplied by reference TRBV5-8 and TRBJ1-5, is EAGVTQSPTHLIKTRGQQATLRCSPISGHTSVYWYQQALGLGLQFLLWYDEGEERNRGNFPPRFSGRQFPNYSSELNVNALELEDSALYLCASTPRQDDNQPQHFGDGTRLSIL.

The chain has TRBV24-1 and TRBJ2-7; D is uncertain. CDR3 length equals 13 residues. Trimming removed 7 bases at V and 0 bases at J, with 9 bases between. Germline values: CDR1 KGHDR, CDR2 SFDVKD. Written as DNA, the CDR3 is TGTGCCACCAGAGACAAGACCTCCTACGAGCAGTACTTC. This translates into CATRDKTSYEQYF.

The CDR3 nucleotides are TGTGCCACCAGCAGAGTTAGACAGGGACCCTACGAGCAGTACTTC. Translation: CATSRVRQGPYEQYF. The chain couples TRBV15 to TRBJ2-7, with TRBD1 identical over 7 bases. The germline CDR1 and CDR2 sequences are LNHNV and YYDKDF (reference sequence). After removal of 1 base from V and 2 bases from J, the junction contained 5 bases not matched to a gene. The CDR3 covers 15 residues.

The gene calls are TRBV3-1 (or the pseudogene TRBV3-2) and TRBJ1-2; D is ambiguous. V was shortened by 2 bases and J by 8 bases, with 12 bases between the two germline ends. The germline V gene encodes CDR1 LGHDT and CDR2 YNNKEL (reference sequence). The CDR3 is made up of 13 amino acids. The CDR3 reads CASSQSEGGGYTF. In DNA, the CDR3 is TGTGCCAGCAGCCAAAGTGAGGGAGGCGGCTACACCTTC.

The V gene is TRBV5-5, the J gene TRBJ2-3, with TRBD2 as a possible D gene (6 bases). Germline values: CDR1 SGHKS, CDR2 YYEKEE (reference sequence). V was cut by 1 base and J by 0 bases, with 12 bases left in between. CDR3 length: 16 residues. CDR3 sequence (DNA): TGTGCCAGCAGCTTGACGTCTGGGACTAGCACAGATACGCAGTATTTT. Translation: CASSLTSGTSTDTQYF.

J is TRBJ1-1 and V is TRBV6-6, with D possibly TRBD1 on 5 matching bases. Germline CDR1 and CDR2: MNHNY and SVGAGI (reference sequence). Between the trimmed V and J ends, which lost 5 bases and 4 bases, there was a span of 8 bases. The CDR3 contains 12 residues. The chain's CDR3 is CASSAQGTEAFF. Here the CDR3 DNA reads TGTGCCAGCAGTGCCCAGGGCACTGAAGCTTTCTTT.

The rearrangement joins TRBV3-1 (or the pseudogene TRBV3-2) to TRBJ2-1; D is ambiguous. The germline V gene encodes CDR1 LGHDT and CDR2 YNNKEL (reference sequence). This CDR3 spans 12 amino acids. Trimming removed 2 bases from V and 6 bases from J, with 5 bases in between. The CDR3 bases are TGTGCCAGCAGCCAACTGAGCAATGAGCAGTTCTTC. Encoded protein: CASSQLSNEQFF.

The sample holds one count of this clone. The rearrangement links TRBV29-1 to TRBJ2-1; D not certain. The CDR3 length is 11 residues. Germline assignment: CDR1 SQVTM and CDR2 ANQGSEA. Trimming stripped 4 bases from V and 6 bases from J, with 7 bases between. CDR3 sequence: CSVGVLNEQFF. The CDR3 DNA follows: TGCAGCGTTGGAGTTCTCAATGAGCAGTTCTTC.

This chain uses TRBV6-1 with TRBJ2-7, with a tentative D call TRBD2 (6 bases). This CDR3 contains 14 residues. V lost 2 bases to trimming and J lost 9 bases, with 17 bases between them. Germline V lookup: CDR1 MNHNS, CDR2 SASEGT. DNA for the CDR3: TGTGCCAGCAGTGAACTGGGTAGTTCGGGGGTGCAGTACTTC. Residues: CASSELGSSGVQYF.

V is TRBV5-8 and J is TRBJ2-7, with D possibly being TRBD1 (5 bases). The CDR3 consists of 12 residues. Germline values: CDR1 SGHTS, CDR2 YDEGEE. V lost 4 bases, J lost 6 bases, and 11 bases lay in between. CDR3 amino acids: CASSLLTAEQYV. The CDR3 nucleotides read TGTGCCAGCAGCCTACTGACAGCCGAGCAGTACGTC.

V and J are TRBV3-1 (or the pseudogene TRBV3-2) and TRBJ1-5; no definite D call. Germline lookup yields CDR1 LGHDT and CDR2 YNNKEL (reference sequence). V shed 1 base and J shed 2 bases, with 12 bases lying between them. The CDR3 length is 16 residues. The CDR3 here is CASSQGFSPGNQPQHF. The DNA of the CDR3 is TGTGCCAGCAGCCAAGGTTTCTCTCCGGGCAATCAGCCCCAGCATTTT.

V and J are TRBV11-2 and TRBJ2-5, with 8 bases identical to TRBD1. The CDR3 contains 15 residues. Germline V CDR1 and CDR2: SGHAT, FQNNGV. V lost 2 bases and J lost 4; bases outside the gene matches: 6. The CDR3: CASSLLPGGRETQYF. The CDR3 DNA sequence: TGTGCCAGCAGCTTACTGCCAGGGGGCCGAGAGACCCAGTACTTC.

The rearrangement joins TRBV28 to TRBJ2-5, with D tentatively TRBD1 (6 bases). This CDR3 is 15 amino acids long. Germline V gene data show CDR1 as MDHEN and CDR2 as SYDVKM. The ends were cut back, 6 bases at V and 4 bases at J, with 18 bases in the middle. CDR3 protein: CASSRPSTGSETQYF. The CDR3 DNA is TGTGCCAGCAGCCGCCCCTCCACAGGGTCAGAGACCCAGTACTTC.

This clone is a singleton in its sample. The gene calls are TRBV25-1 and TRBJ2-1, with TRBD1 matching 12 bases. Germline-derived CDR1 and CDR2 are MGHDK and SYGVNS. The CDR3 has 16 amino acids. V lost 7 bases and J lost 7; bases outside the gene matches: 11. Here the CDR3 DNA reads TGTGCCAGCACCCCTACCCGGGACAGGGGGCGGAATGAGCAGTTCTTC. Protein sequence: CASTPTRDRGRNEQFF.

This clone was detected only a few times. The chain carries TRBV30 and TRBJ2-1; D is possibly TRBD1 (6 bases). V lost 1 base and J lost 8, with 15 bases in between. Germline assignment: CDR1 GTSNPN and CDR2 SVGIG (reference sequence). CDR3 length: 14 amino acids. CDR3 sequence reads: CAWSAGQGPYEQFF. CDR3 nucleotide sequence: TGTGCCTGGAGTGCGGGACAAGGGCCCTATGAGCAGTTCTTC.

The chain recombines TRBV5-6 with TRBJ2-7, with unresolved D. The CDR3 contains 12 residues. Between the trimmed V and J ends, which lost 0 bases and 7 bases, there was a span of 8 bases. Germline V gives CDR1 SGHDT, CDR2 YYEEEE. The CDR3 sequence is CASSLETPEQYF. In DNA, the CDR3 is TGTGCCAGCAGCTTGGAGACACCTGAGCAGTACTTC.

The J gene is TRBJ2-3, the V gene TRBV6-6; 8 nucleotides align to TRBD1. Trimming at V came to 6 bases and at J to 5 bases, leaving 13 bases not matched to a gene. Germline CDR1 is MNHNY and CDR2 is SVGAGI (reference sequence). This CDR3 is built from 16 residues. As DNA, the CDR3 is TGTGCCAGCAGATCTCGACAGGGGACGCCGAAAGATACGCAGTATTTT. Its translation is CASRSRQGTPKDTQYF.